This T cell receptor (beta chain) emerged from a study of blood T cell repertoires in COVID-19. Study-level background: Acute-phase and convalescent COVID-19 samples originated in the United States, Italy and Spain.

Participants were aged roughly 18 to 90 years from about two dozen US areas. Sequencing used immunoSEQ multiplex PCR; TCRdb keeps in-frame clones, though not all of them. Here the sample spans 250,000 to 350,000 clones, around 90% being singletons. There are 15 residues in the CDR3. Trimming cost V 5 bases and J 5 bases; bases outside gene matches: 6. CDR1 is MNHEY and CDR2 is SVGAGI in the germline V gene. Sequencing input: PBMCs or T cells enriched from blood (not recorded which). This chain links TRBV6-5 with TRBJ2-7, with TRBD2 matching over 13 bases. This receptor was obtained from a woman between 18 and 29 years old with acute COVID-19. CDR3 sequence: CASSRTSGSLNEQYF. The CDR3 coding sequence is TGTGCCAGCAGTCGGACTAGCGGGAGTCTAAACGAGCAGTACTTC.